The T cell receptor (beta chain) under discussion was sequenced for a study of blood T cell repertoires in COVID-19 (dated by TCRdb to the early 2020s). The study in broad terms: Samples covering the acute and convalescent phases of COVID-19 were provided by collaborators in the United States, Italy and Spain. The prospective study material was composed of cDNA or gDNA derived from T cells, B-cell-depleted T cells, or PBMCs. The samples were drawn from two sources: the first 160 participants of the ongoing ImmuneRACE study, and 1,000 to 1,500 subjects contributed by 6 global collaborators. Nearly every sample came with metadata listing a de-identified subject ID, COVID-19 status, age in years and sex. Subjects who had been exposed to COVID-19, were actively infected with it, or had recovered from it provided the deeply sampled blood TCRbeta repertoires that made up the dataset. The repertoires were released in a freely available public database intended as a resource for research on the immune response to SARS-CoV-2. Where available, HLA class I and class II types were taken from metadata supplied by the sample provider and were not determined by assay-based typing.

Comment on this clone: No cognate antigen has been identified for it. No clone much larger than this one lies a single base away; base qualities are absent.

Enrolling through a virtual design, the prospective study's participants ranged in age from roughly 18 to 90 years and lived across roughly 23 United States geographic areas. In the prospective study, participants were assigned to cohorts based on the clinical history participants reported in a screening survey and a study questionnaire. ImmuneRACE Cohort 3 recovered participants were defined by two consecutive negative NP/OP PCR tests, healthcare professional clearance, or symptom resolution. In the prospective study, mobile phlebotomists collected whole blood, serum and a nasopharyngeal or oropharyngeal swab from each participant. Prospective study participants could optionally give additional blood draws and questionnaires over an approximately two-month period. Before DNA extraction, prospective study blood samples were shipped either frozen or at room temperature. TCRbeta CDR3 regions were amplified from genomic DNA by means of the immunoSEQ Assay, a bias-controlled multiplex PCR. As for the original processing: Within the assay, amplification of reference gene primers was used to estimate how many nucleated cells each sample contained. To quantify the absolute abundance of each unique TCRbeta CDR3 rearrangement, sequence reads were collapsed and filtered. Productive Simpson clonality was computed per sample as the square root of Simpson's diversity index over productive rearrangements. The table comes from immuneACCESS by way of TCRdb, which keeps in-frame sequences with V and J called. Part of the clones is missing from these tables; in studies checked, under half for an unresolved V gene and the rest for unknown reasons. V and J calls plus clone size are reproduced from that table; the DNA served to infer D and trimming. This sample comprises 500,000 or so clones, about nine tenths of them detected only once. The ten largest clones add up to roughly 0.7% of the sample.

The germline V gene supplies CDR1 SGHAT and CDR2 FQNNGV. The CDR3 goes from the cysteine to the phenylalanine over 13 residues. Kept here is only the CDR3 DNA, which spans 39 bases and is read in frame from base 1. V lost 1 base and J lost 10 bases, and the count of bases not matched to a germline gene is 4. Points the paper makes about the study in general: How much clinical and demographic metadata was included differed by source and by participant, and the metadata was provided uncurated.

The sequence came from a woman between 18 and 29 years old who had recovered from COVID-19. The rearranged chain carries TRBV11-2 and TRBJ2-1, with 7 bases matching TRBD2. Sequenced sample: PBMCs or T cells enriched from blood (not recorded which). The DNA reads as follows: TGTGCCAGCAGCTTAGGGGGGGGAGGGGAGCAGTTCTTC. Translated, it reads CASSLGGGGEQFF.